This T cell receptor beta chain is from a study of cytomegalovirus exposure and HLA in healthy donors. Study-wide points: Researchers had no immune exposure information except CMV serostatus available. In a later analysis, compared with equally common non-associated chains, HLA-associated beta chains were more expanded.

Comments on this clone: The antigen is not known.

The CDR3 extends over 15 amino acids. V was clipped by 4 bases and J by 0 bases, with 10 bases between them. CDR1 and CDR2 from the germline V gene are SGHTA and FQGTGA. Healthy individuals who donated bone marrow served as the donors. The PCR made use of 60 Vbeta and 13 Jbeta primers. Libraries were prepared by immunoSEQ multiplex PCR; TCRdb keeps only in-frame clonotypes and omits some of them. The sample includes 110,000 or so clones, 80% to 90% seen only once; the top ten take around 2%. The chain recombines TRBV7-3 with TRBJ2-1; D is ambiguous. The sequence derives from a man aged 35 to 55 in good health and CMV-seronegative. Sequenced material: PBMCs. CDR3 amino acids: CASSSLDPSYNEQFF. CDR3 coding DNA: TGTGCCAGCAGCTCTCTAGACCCCTCCTACAATGAGCAGTTCTTC.